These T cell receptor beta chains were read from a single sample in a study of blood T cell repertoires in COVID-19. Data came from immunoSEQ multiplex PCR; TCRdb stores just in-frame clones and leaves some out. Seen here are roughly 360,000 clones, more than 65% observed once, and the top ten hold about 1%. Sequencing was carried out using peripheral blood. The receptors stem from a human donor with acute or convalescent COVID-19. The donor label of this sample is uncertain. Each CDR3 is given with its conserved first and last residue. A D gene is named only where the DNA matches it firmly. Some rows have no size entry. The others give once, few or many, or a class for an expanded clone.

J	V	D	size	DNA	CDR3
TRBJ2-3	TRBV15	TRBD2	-	TGTGCCACCAGCAGGGGACTAGCGGGCACAGATACGCAGTATTTT	CATSRGLAGTDTQYF
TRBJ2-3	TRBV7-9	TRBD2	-	TGTGCCAGCAGCTATTTAGCGGGGGGCCTAAAAGGTACGCAGTATTTT	CASSYLAGGLKGTQYF
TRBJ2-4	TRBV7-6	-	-	TGTGCCAGCAGCTTAGCGCAGGGATCCATTCAGTACTTC	CASSLAQGSIQYF
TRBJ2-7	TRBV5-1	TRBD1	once	TGCGCCAGCAGCTTCTTAGGACAGGGGAGGGCCTACGAGCAGTACTTC	CASSFLGQGRAYEQYF
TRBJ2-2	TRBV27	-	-	TGTGCCAGCAGTAAACTGGGAGTGGGCGGGGAGCTGTTTTTT	CASSKLGVGGELFF
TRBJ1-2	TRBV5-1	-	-	TGCGCCAGCAGCTATGGCCGAGCAGGGTGGGCTAACTATGGCTACACCTTC	CASSYGRAGWANYGYTF
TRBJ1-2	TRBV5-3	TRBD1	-	TGTGCCAGAAGCCTGGGGCCCGGGACAGGGGTGGACTATGGCTACACCTTC	CARSLGPGTGVDYGYTF
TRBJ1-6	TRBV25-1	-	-	TGTGCCAGCAGAACAGAAACCTATAATTCACCCCTCCACTTT	CASRTETYNSPLHF
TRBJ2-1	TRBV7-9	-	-	TGTGCCAGCAGCTTGCGTAATGAGCAGTTCTTC	CASSLRNEQFF
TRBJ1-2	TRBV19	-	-	TGTGCCACCATGCTCCGGGACAATCATGGCTACACCTTC	CATMLRDNHGYTF
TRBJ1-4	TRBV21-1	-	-	TGTGCCAGCAGCAAGGCGCGGAATATTGCAACTAATGAAAAACTGTTTTTT	CASSKARNIATNEKLFF
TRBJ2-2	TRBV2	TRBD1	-	TGTGCCAGCAGCCACCTAAAACTAGGACAGGGGAACACCGGGGAGCTGTTTTTT	CASSHLKLGQGNTGELFF
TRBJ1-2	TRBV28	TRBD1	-	TGTGCCAGCAGTACCCAGGGGGCCCGACTAACTAACTATGGCTACACCTTC	CASSTQGARLTNYGYTF
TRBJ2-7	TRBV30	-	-	TGTGCCTGGAGTCAGAACTCCTACGAGCAGTACTTC	CAWSQNSYEQYF
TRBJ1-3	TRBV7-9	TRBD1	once	TGTGCCAGCAGCTGGACAGGGCTTTTAAACACCATCTATTTT	CASSWTGLLNTIYF
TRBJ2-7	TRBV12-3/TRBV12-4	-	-	TGTGCCAGCAGTTTAGGGCTTCCCTACGAGCAGTACTTC	CASSLGLPYEQYF
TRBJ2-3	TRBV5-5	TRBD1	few	TGTGCCAGCAGCTCCTCTGGACAGGGGGCCACAGATACGCAGTATTTT	CASSSSGQGATDTQYF
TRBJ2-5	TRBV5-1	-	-	TGCGCCAGCAGCTTGGGGGGACATTCGTACCAAGAGACCCAGTACTTC	CASSLGGHSYQETQYF
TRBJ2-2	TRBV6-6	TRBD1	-	TGTGCCAGCAGTCCACCTGGGACAGAAGGGACCGGGGAGCTGTTTTTT	CASSPPGTEGTGELFF
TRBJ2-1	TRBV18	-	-	TGTGCCAGCTCCCCGGGTAATGGCCAGTTCTTC	CASSPGNGQFF
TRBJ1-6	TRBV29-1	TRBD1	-	TGCAGCGCCATGACAGGGGTAGGGTCACCCCTCCACTTT	CSAMTGVGSPLHF
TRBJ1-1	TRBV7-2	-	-	TGTGCCAGCAGCCCGGGGACACGAAACACTGAAGCTTTCTTT	CASSPGTRNTEAFF
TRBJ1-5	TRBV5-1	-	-	TGCGCCAGCAGCTTGGCGGGGACAACGAATCAGCCCCAGCATTTT	CASSLAGTTNQPQHF
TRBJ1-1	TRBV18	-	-	TGTGCCAGCTCACCATCACAGGGAGACACTGAAGCTTTCTTT	CASSPSQGDTEAFF
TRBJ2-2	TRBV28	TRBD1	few	TGTGCCAGCAGTTTGAGCGGACTGGCAGGGGGCGCGAATCCCGGGGAGCTGTTTTTT	CASSLSGLAGGANPGELFF
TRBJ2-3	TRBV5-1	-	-	TGCGCCAGCAGTCTAGCGACAGATACGCAGTATTTT	CASSLATDTQYF
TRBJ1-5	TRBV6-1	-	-	TGTGCCAGCAGTGAAAGGGCTAGCTCCGACCAGCCCCAGCATTTT	CASSERASSDQPQHF
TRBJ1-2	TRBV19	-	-	TGTGCCAGTAGTATCAGCCAGGGCATCTATGGCTACACCTTC	CASSISQGIYGYTF
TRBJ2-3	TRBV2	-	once	TGTGCCAGCAGTGAAGCGCTTGGGGGGTACAGCACAGATACGCAGTATTTT	CASSEALGGYSTDTQYF
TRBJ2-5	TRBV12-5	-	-	TGTGCTAGTGGTTCAAGGGGGGGGCAAGAGACCCAGTACTTC	CASGSRGGQETQYF
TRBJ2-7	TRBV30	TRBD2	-	TGTGCCTGGAGGGCCGTGAGCGGGAGGGCCGACGAGCAGTACTTC	CAWRAVSGRADEQYF
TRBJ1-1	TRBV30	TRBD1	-	TGTGCCTGGATACCGGACAGGGTGGCAGAAGCTTTCTTT	CAWIPDRVAEAFF
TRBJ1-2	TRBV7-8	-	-	TGTGCCAGCAGCTTGGCCCCAGGGTTCGACTATGGCTACACCTTC	CASSLAPGFDYGYTF
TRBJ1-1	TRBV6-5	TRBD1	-	TGTGCCAGCGTAAAGGGGGCCCAGAACACTGAAGCTTTCTTT	CASVKGAQNTEAFF
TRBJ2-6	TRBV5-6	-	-	TGTGCCAGCAGCTTGACACAGCCCCTAGCAGGGGCCAACGTCCTGACTTTC	CASSLTQPLAGANVLTF
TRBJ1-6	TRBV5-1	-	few	TGCGCCAGCAGCTTATATAACATGAATTCACCCCTCCACTTT	CASSLYNMNSPLHF
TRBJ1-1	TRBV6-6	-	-	TGTGCCAGCAGTTACGCGGGTGCTGAAGCTTTCTTT	CASSYAGAEAFF
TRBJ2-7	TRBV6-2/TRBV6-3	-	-	TGTGCCAGCAGCCCGGGACGGCTGACTAGTACCGAGCAGTACTTC	CASSPGRLTSTEQYF
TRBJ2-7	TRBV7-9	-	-	TGTGCCAGCAGCTTAGACGGGACTTCCTACGAGCAGTACTTC	CASSLDGTSYEQYF
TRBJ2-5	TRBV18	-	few	TGTGCCAGCTCAGCCACCGGGAGCCAAGAGACCCAGTACTTC	CASSATGSQETQYF
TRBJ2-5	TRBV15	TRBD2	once	TGTGCCACCAGCAGAGGACAGCGGGGGAAAGAGACCCAGTACTTC	CATSRGQRGKETQYF
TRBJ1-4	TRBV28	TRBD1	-	TGTGCCAGCAGTACCTTAGGACAGGGGCAAACTAATGAAAAACTGTTTTTT	CASSTLGQGQTNEKLFF
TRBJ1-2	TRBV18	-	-	TGTGCCAGCTCCCCCTTACCTCCTGACAGGCATGGCGGCTACACCTTC	CASSPLPPDRHGGYTF
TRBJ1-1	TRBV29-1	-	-	TGCAGCGTTCTAGCGGGACTTTACACTGAAGCTTTCTTT	CSVLAGLYTEAFF
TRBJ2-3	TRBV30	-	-	TGTGCCTGCGCTAGGGACTCCGGCACAGATACGCAGTATTTT	CACARDSGTDTQYF
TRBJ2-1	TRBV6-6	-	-	TGTGCCAGCAGTTTACTTTTGGGGGGAGGCGAGCAGTTCTTC	CASSLLLGGGEQFF
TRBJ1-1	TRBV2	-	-	TGTGCCAGCAGTTATGTATCGGGGTTCTCTGAAGCTTTCTTT	CASSYVSGFSEAFF
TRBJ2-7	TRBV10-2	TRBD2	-	TGCGCCAGCAGTGAGAGGAAAGCGGGAGGTCCTTACGAGCAGTACTTC	CASSERKAGGPYEQYF
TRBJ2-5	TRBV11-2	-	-	TGTGCCAGCAGCTTAACAGGAGAGACCCAGTACTTC	CASSLTGETQYF
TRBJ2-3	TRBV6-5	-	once	TGTGCCAGCAGAGCCCGTACCACAGATACGCAGTATTTT	CASRARTTDTQYF
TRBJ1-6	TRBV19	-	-	TGTGCCAGTAGTATAGGCGACAACTGGTCACCCCTCCACTTT	CASSIGDNWSPLHF
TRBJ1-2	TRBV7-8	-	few	TGTGCCAGCAGCTCAGACTGGGGGGACTATGGCTACACCTTC	CASSSDWGDYGYTF
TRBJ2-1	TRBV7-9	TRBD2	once	TGTGCCAGCAGCCCCGGCGGGGGGCGATACAATGAGCAGTTCTTC	CASSPGGGRYNEQFF
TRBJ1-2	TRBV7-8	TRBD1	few	TGTGCCAGCAGCTTAACTCGACAGGGGGATGGCTACACCTTC	CASSLTRQGDGYTF
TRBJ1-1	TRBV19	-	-	TGTGCCAGTAGTACTTGGGGGACGGGAGCTGAAGCTTTCTTT	CASSTWGTGAEAFF
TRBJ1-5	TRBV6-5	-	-	TGTGCCAGCAAGACAAATCAGCCCCAGCATTTT	CASKTNQPQHF